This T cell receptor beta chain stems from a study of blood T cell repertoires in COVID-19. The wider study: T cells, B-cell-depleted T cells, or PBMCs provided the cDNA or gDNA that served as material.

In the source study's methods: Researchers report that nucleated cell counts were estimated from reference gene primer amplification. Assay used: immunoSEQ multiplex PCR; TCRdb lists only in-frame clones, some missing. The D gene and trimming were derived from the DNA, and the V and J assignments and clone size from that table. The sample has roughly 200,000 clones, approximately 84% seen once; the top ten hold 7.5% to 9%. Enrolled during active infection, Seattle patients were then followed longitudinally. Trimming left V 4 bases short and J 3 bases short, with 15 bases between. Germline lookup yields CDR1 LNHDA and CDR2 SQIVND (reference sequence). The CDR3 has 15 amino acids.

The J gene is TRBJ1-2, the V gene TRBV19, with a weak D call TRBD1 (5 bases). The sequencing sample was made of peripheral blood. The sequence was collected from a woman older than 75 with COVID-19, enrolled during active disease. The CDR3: CASSTGLSGYYGYTF. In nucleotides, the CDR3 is TGTGCCAGTAGTACGGGACTCAGTGGGTACTATGGCTACACCTTC.